The 6 T cell receptor beta chains in this list originate from one sample, sequenced in a study of radiotherapy plus CTLA-4 blockade in lung cancer. Clones were read by immunoSEQ multiplex PCR, and TCRdb kept only the in-frame ones, dropping some. Of about 97,000 clones in the sample, under 85% are singletons; the top ten hold approximately 2.8%. This specimen consisted of peripheral blood, obtained from a patient treated with radiotherapy plus ipilimumab. These receptors originate from a human donor with non-small cell lung cancer who had a partial response to radiotherapy plus ipilimumab. Some clones in this sample may be carry-over from other donors' samples.

The V and J genes are TRBV15 and TRBJ2-5; 10 nucleotides align to TRBD1. V gave up 8 bases and J gave up 5 bases; unmatched junction bases: 11. This CDR3 comprises 15 residues. Germline V gene lookup returns CDR1 LNHNV and CDR2 YYDKDF (reference sequence). The CDR3 sequence is CATASDRGLFETQYF. The CDR3 DNA follows: TGTGCCACCGCGTCAGACAGGGGGCTCTTTGAGACCCAGTACTTC.

The chain uses TRBV6-1 and TRBJ1-1, with 7 bases lining up with TRBD1. The length of the CDR3 is 13 residues. Germline V gives CDR1 MNHNS, CDR2 SASEGT. With V trimmed by 9 bases and J by 0 bases, 4 bases remained unmatched. The CDR3 coding sequence is TGTGCCAGTTCAGACAGGGTGAACACTGAAGCTTTCTTT. Its translation is CASSDRVNTEAFF.

This chain connects TRBV18 to TRBJ2-7; D remains ambiguous. Germline CDR1 is KGHSH and CDR2 is LQKENI. Trimming cost V 0 bases and J 1 base, with 7 bases left between them. This CDR3 comprises 14 residues. CDR3 sequence: CASSPPTVSYEQYF. CDR3 nucleotide sequence: TGTGCCAGCTCACCACCCACGGTTTCCTACGAGCAGTACTTC.

The rearrangement links TRBV27 to TRBJ1-1; D possibly corresponds to TRBD1 (5 bases). Germline-derived CDR1 and CDR2 are MNHEY and SMNVEV (reference sequence). The CDR3 runs to 16 residues. V gave up 3 bases and J gave up 4 bases, with 18 bases separating them. The CDR3 loop reads CASSFGALGLATEAFF. The DNA of the CDR3 is TGTGCCAGCAGTTTTGGGGCGTTGGGGCTCGCCACTGAAGCTTTCTTT.

The CDR3 here is CASSLDTGPYEQYF. CDR3 coding DNA: TGTGCCAGCAGCTTAGATACAGGACCCTACGAGCAGTACTTC. The gene calls are TRBV7-6 and TRBJ2-5; the D gene is possibly TRBD1 (5 bases). The better agreement between TRBJ2-7 and the DNA end casts doubt on the J call. This CDR3 is 14 amino acids long. Per the germline V gene, CDR1 is SGHVS and CDR2 is FNYEAQ.

This clone was observed once. The CDR3 DNA sequence: TGTGCCAGCAGTTTCCTGCGGGGGGGCACAGATACGCAGTATTTT. It encodes CASSFLRGGTDTQYF. This chain uses TRBV28 with TRBJ2-3; 8 nucleotides agree with TRBD2. The V gene end was trimmed by 3 bases and the J gene end by 1 base; junction bases not matched to a gene: 3. Looked up from germline, CDR1 is MDHEN and CDR2 is SYDVKM. The CDR3 contains 15 residues.